This TCR beta chain was recovered during a study of blood T cell repertoires in COVID-19. The wider study: The samples span acute and convalescent COVID-19 from the United States, Italy and Spain. Sources were T cells, B-cell-depleted T cells, or PBMCs; the material itself was cDNA or gDNA.

In the source study's methods: The assay estimated nucleated cells by amplifying reference gene primers. This table comes from immunoSEQ multiplex PCR, and its TCRdb copy is limited to in-frame clones, with some not included. The DNA gave D and trimming, while V, J and clone size come from that table. The profile covers 60,000 or so clones, with 76% appearing a single time and over 5% taken by the ten largest. Germline CDR1 reads LNHDA; CDR2 reads SQIVND (reference sequence). The CDR3 has 16 residues. V was clipped by 4 bases and J by 6 bases; unmatched bases: 9. The specimen was peripheral blood. The V and J genes are TRBV19 and TRBJ1-5; 10 bases fit TRBD1. The receptor was isolated from a woman between 45 and 60 years old with active or convalescent COVID-19. CDR3 amino acids: CASSTEGQGLGQPQHF. The CDR3 nucleotides read TGTGCCAGTAGTACAGAGGGACAGGGGCTCGGTCAGCCCCAGCATTTT.